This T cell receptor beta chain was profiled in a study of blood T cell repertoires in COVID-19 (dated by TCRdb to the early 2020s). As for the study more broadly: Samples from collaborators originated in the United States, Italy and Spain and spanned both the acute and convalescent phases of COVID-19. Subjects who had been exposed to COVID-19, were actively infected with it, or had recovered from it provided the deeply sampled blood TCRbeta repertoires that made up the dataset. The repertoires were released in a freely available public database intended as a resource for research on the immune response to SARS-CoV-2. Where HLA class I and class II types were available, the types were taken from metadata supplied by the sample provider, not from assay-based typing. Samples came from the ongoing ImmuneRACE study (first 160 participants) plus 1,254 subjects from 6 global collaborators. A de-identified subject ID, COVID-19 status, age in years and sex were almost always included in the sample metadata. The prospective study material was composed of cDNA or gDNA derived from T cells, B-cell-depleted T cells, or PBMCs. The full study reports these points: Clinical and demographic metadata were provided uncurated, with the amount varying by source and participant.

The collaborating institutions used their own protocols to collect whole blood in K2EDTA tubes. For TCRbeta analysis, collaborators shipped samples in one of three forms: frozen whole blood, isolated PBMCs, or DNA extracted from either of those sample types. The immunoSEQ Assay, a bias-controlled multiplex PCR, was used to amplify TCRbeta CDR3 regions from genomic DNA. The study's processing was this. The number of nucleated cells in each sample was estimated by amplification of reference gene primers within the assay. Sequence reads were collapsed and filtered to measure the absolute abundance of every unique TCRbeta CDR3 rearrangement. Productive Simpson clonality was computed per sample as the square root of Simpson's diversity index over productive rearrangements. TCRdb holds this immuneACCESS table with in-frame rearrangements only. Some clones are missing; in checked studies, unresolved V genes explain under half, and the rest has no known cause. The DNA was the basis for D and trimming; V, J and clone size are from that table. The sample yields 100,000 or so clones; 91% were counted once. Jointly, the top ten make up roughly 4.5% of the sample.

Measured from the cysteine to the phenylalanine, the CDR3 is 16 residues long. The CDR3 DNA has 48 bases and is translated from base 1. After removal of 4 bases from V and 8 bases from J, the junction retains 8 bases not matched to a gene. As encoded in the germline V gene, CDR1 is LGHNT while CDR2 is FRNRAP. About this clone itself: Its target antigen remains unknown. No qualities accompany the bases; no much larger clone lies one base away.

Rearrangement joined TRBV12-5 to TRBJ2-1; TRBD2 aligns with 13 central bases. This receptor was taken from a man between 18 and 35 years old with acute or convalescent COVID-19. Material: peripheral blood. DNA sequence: TGTGCTAGTGGTTCATCCGGGACTAGCGGGGTGGATGAGCAGTTCTTC. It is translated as CASGSSGTSGVDEQFF.